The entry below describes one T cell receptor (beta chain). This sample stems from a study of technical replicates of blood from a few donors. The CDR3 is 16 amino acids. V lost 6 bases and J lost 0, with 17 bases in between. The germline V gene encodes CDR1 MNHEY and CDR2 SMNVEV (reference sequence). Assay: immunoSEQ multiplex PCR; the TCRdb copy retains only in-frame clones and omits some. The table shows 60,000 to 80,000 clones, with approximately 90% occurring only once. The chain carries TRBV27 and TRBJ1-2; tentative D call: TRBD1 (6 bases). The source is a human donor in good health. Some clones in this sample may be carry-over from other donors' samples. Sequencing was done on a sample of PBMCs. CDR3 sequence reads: CASSLGWGLTNYGYTF. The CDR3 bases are TGTGCCAGCAGCCTAGGGTGGGGGCTAACTAACTATGGCTACACCTTC.